The source of this TCR beta chain is a study of radiotherapy plus CTLA-4 blockade in lung cancer. Study context: With over 25% of patients having disease control, objective responses were seen in 15% to 20%. Findings and limits, study-wide: After treatment with radiotherapy plus ipilimumab, TCR clones that came from the tumor expanded in blood. With interferon-beta, early dynamics of blood T cell clones were reported to best predict response.

Comments on this clone: Its antigen is as yet unknown.

Chemo-refractory metastatic non-small-cell lung cancer patients were treated with focal radiation plus CTLA-4 blockade with ipilimumab. Assay: immunoSEQ multiplex PCR; the TCRdb copy retains only in-frame clones and omits some. The sample records about 49,000 clones, around 77% being singletons. Germline CDR1 is MDHEN and CDR2 is SYDVKM. V lost 10 bases, J lost 9 bases, and 9 bases stayed unmatched. The length of the CDR3 is 14 residues. The chain couples TRBV28 to TRBJ1-6; TRBD1 matches at 10 bases. The sequencing used peripheral blood, collected from a patient treated with radiotherapy plus ipilimumab. The origin of this receptor is a human donor with non-small cell lung cancer who had stable disease on radiotherapy plus ipilimumab. For the CDR3, the DNA is TGTGCCACCCACTCGGGACAGGGGATTTCACCCCTCCACTTT. Protein product: CATHSGQGISPLHF.